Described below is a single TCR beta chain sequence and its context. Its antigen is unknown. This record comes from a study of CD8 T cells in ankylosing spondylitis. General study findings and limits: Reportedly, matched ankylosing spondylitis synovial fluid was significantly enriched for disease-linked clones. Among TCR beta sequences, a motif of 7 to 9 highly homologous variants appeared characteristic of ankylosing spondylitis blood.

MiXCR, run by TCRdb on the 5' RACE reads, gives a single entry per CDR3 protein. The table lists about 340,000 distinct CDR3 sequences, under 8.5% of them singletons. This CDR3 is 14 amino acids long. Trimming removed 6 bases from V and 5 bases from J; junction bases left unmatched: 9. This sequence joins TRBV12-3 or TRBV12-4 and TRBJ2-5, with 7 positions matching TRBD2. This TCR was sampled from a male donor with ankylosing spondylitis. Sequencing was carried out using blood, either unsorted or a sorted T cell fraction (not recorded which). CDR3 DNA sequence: TGTGCCAGCAGCCGGACTAGGAAATGGGAGACCCAGTACTTC. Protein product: CASSRTRKWETQYF.